The subject of this entry is one TCR beta chain. Its target is not known. It was version v3.0 of the immunoSEQ assay that was run at survey level. The method was immunoSEQ multiplex PCR; TCRdb's version includes in-frame clones alone and lacks a portion of them. This table has about 25,000 clones, 86% appearing once. The CDR3 is 15 amino acids. Trimming at V came to 6 bases and at J to 7 bases, leaving 8 bases not matched to a gene. The V gene's germline CDR1 is GTSNPN and CDR2 SVGIG (reference sequence). This sample was included in a study of long-term antiretroviral therapy in people with HIV. General study points: Adherence to ART, viral resistance and therapy changes lacked any data.

The rearrangement joins TRBV30 to TRBJ1-6; 11 bases match TRBD1. The origin of this receptor is a woman in her 30s with HIV. The specimen comprised unsorted PBMCs, sampled 1.9 years after starting antiretroviral therapy. The CDR3 loop reads CACPGTGGWNSPLHF. In DNA, the CDR3 is TGTGCCTGCCCCGGGACAGGGGGATGGAATTCACCCCTCCACTTT.